The next 2 T cell receptor beta chains were all read from a single sample in a study of response to subunit inactivated influenza vaccine. One entry per CDR3 protein results from TCRdb running MiXCR on the RT-PCR reads. The sample shows roughly 500,000 distinct CDR3 sequences, roughly 25% of them seen only once. The source material was CD4+ T cells sorted from PBMCs, sampled around 5 days after vaccination. These receptors all come from a man over 45 who received an inactivated influenza vaccine.

V usage is TRBV5-1 and J usage is TRBJ2-5; 12 nucleotides match TRBD2. Germline-derived CDR1 and CDR2 are SGHRS and YFSETQ. The CDR3 has 17 residues. V shed 2 bases and J 4 bases; nucleotides not matched to a gene: 9. The CDR3 loop reads CASSFGLAGGHAETQYF. As DNA, the CDR3 is TGCGCCAGCAGCTTCGGTCTAGCGGGGGGGCATGCAGAGACCCAGTACTTC. Variable domain in full (rest from reference TRBV5-1 and TRBJ2-5): KAGVTQTPRYLIKTRGQQVTLSCSPISGHRSVSWYQQTPGQGLQFLFEYFSETQRNKGNFPGRFSGRQFSNSRSEMNVSTLELGDSALYLCASSFGLAGGHAETQYFGPGTRLLVL.

This clonotype turned up a few times. This chain links TRBV20-1 with TRBJ2-7, with D hard to call. Trimming took 4 bases from V and 3 from J, leaving 10 bases between them. Germline assignment: CDR1 DFQATT and CDR2 SNEGSKA (reference sequence). There are 12 residues in the CDR3. The CDR3 sequence: CSATNINYEQYF. CDR3 sequence (DNA): TGCAGTGCTACGAACATCAACTACGAGCAGTACTTC.